This TCR beta chain was identified in a study of shared clonotypes between healthy human individuals. Germline V lookup: CDR1 MDHEN, CDR2 SYDVKM. V gave up 5 bases and J gave up 6 bases; unmatched junction bases: 9. The CDR3 spans 14 residues. TCRdb's copy holds only in-frame clones and misses some; the assay was immunoSEQ multiplex PCR. The sample gives approximately 640,000 clones, about 92% of which show up once; 34% is in the top ten. Sequenced material: memory CD8+ T cells from PBMCs. Regarding subset: CD45RO+ cells pooled with CCR7-negative TemRA cells. This sequence joins TRBV28 and TRBJ1-1; 7 nucleotides match TRBD1. The receptor was isolated from a man younger than 35 in good health. Some clones in this sample may be carry-over from other donors' samples. The CDR3 DNA is TGTGCCAGCAGTCCTCACAGGGGCCCAGCTGAAGCTTTCTTT. It codes for CASSPHRGPAEAFF.